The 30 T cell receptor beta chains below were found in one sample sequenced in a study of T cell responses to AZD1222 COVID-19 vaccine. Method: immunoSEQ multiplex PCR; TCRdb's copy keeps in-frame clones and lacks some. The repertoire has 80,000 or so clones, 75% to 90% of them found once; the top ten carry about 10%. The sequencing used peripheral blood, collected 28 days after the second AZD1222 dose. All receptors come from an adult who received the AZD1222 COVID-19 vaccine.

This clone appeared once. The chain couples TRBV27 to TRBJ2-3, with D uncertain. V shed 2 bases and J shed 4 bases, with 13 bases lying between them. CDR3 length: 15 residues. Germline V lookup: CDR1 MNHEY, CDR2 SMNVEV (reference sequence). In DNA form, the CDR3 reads TGTGCCAGCAGTTTACAGAGACCAATCCCAGATACGCAGTATTTT. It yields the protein CASSLQRPIPDTQYF.

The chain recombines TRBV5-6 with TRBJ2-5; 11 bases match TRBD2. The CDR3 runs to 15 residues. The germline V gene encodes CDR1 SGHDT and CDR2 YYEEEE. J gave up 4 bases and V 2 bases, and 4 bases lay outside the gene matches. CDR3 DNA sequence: TGTGCCAGCAGCTTTAGCGGGGGGGCAGGAGAGACCCAGTACTTC. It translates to CASSFSGGAGETQYF.

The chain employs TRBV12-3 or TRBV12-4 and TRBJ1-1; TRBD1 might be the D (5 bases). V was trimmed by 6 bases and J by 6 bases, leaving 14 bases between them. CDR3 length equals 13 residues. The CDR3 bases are TGTGCCAGCAGATCAGGGTCTACTGCTGAAGCTTTCTTT. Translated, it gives CASRSGSTAEAFF.

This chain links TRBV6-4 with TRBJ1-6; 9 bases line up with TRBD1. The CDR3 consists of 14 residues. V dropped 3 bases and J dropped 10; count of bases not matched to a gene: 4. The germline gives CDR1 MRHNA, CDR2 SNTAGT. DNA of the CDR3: TGTGCCAGCAGTGAGGACAGGGGTGAATCACCCCTCCACTTT. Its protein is CASSEDRGESPLHF.

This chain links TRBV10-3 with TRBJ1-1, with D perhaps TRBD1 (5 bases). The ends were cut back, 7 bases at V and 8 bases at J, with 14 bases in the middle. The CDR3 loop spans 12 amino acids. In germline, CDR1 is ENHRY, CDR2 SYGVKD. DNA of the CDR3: TGTGCCATCATAGGGGACGGTAGGGAAGCTTTCTTT. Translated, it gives CAIIGDGREAFF.

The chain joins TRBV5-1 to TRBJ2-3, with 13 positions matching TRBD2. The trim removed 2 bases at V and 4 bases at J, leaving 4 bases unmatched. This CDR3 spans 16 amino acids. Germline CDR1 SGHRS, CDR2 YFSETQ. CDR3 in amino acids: CASSLTSGGAPDTQYF. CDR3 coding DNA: TGCGCCAGCAGCTTAACTAGCGGGGGGGCCCCAGATACGCAGTATTTT.

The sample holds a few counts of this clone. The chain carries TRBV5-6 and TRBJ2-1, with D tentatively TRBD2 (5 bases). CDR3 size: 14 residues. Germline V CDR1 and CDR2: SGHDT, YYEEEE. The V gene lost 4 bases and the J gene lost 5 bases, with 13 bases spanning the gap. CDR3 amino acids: CASSPAGINNEQFF. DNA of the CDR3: TGTGCCAGCAGCCCCGCCGGGATTAACAATGAGCAGTTCTTC.

DNA for the CDR3: TGTGCCAGCTCCCCCGCAGGTTTATCCTACGAGCAGTACTTC. Translation gives CASSPAGLSYEQYF. The genes are TRBV6-6 and TRBJ2-7; D unclear. This CDR3 region has 14 residues. Between the trimmed V and J ends, which lost 8 bases and 1 base, there was a span of 15 bases. The germline gives CDR1 MNHNY, CDR2 SVGAGI (reference sequence).

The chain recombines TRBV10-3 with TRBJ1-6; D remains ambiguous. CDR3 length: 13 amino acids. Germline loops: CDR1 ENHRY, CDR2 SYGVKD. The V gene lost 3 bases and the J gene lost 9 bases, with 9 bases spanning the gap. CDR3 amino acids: CAISEPGFSPLHF. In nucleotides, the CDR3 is TGTGCCATCAGTGAACCGGGGTTTTCACCCCTCCACTTT.

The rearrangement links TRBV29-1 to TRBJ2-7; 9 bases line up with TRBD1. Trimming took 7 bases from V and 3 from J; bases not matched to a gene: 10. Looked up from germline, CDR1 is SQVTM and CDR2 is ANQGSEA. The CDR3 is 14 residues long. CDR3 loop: CSASTGTGNYEQYF. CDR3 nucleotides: TGCAGCGCCTCTACCGGGACAGGGAACTACGAGCAGTACTTC.

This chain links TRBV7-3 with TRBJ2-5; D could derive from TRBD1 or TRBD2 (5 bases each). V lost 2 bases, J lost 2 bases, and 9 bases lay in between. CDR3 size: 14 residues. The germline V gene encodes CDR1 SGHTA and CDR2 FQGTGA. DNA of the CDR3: TGTGCCAGCAGCTTACACGGGGCGCAAGAGACCCAGTACTTC. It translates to CASSLHGAQETQYF.

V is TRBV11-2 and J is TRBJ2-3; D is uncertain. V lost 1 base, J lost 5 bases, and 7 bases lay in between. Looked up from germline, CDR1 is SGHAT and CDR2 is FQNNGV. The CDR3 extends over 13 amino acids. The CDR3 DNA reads TGTGCCAGCAGCTTAGGGTGGAAAGATACGCAGTATTTT. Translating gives CASSLGWKDTQYF.

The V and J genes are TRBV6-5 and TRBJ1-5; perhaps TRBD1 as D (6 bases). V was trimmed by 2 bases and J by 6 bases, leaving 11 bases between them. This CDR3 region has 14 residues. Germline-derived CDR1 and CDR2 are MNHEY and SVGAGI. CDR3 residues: CASSYGGAGQPQHF. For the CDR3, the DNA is TGTGCCAGCAGTTACGGGGGGGCAGGTCAGCCCCAGCATTTT.

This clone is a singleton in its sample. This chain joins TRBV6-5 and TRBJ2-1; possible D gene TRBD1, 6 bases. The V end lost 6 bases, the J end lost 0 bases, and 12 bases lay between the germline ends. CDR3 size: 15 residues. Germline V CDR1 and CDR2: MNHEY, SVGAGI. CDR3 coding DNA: TGTGCCAGCAGGAGAACAGGGAGCTCCTACAATGAGCAGTTCTTC. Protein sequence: CASRRTGSSYNEQFF.

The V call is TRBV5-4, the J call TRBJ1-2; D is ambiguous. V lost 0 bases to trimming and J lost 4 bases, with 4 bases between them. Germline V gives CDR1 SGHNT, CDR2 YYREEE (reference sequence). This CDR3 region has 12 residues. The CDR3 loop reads CASSLEGYGYTF. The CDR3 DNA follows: TGTGCCAGCAGCTTGGAGGGCTATGGCTACACCTTC.

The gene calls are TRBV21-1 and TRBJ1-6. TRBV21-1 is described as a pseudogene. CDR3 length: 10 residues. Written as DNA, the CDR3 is TGTGCCAGCAGTTGTTCACCCCTCCACTTT. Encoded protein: CASSCSPLHF.

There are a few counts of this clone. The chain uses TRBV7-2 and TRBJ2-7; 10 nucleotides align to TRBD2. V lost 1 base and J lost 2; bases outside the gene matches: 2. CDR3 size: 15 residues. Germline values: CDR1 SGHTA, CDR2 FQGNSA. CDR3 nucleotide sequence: TGTGCCAGCAGCTTAGTTAGCGGGGGGACCTACGAGCAGTACTTC. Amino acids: CASSLVSGGTYEQYF.

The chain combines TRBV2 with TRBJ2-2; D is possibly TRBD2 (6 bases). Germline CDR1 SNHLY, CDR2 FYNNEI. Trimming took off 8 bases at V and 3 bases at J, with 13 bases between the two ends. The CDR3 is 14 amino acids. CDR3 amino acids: CASGGTDDTGELFF. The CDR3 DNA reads TGTGCCAGCGGCGGGACGGACGACACCGGGGAGCTGTTTTTT.

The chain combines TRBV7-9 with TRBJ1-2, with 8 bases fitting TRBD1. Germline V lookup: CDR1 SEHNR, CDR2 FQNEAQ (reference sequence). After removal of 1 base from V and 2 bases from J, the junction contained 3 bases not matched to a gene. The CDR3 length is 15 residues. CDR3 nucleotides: TGTGCCAGCAGCTTAGGGACAGGGCTGAACTATGGCTACACCTTC. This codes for CASSLGTGLNYGYTF.

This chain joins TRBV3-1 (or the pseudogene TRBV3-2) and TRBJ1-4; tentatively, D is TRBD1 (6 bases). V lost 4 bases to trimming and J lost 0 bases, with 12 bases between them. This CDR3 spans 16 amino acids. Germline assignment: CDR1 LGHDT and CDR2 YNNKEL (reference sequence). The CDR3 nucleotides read TGTGCCAGCAGCCTAACACAGGGCACAACTAATGAAAAACTGTTTTTT. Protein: CASSLTQGTTNEKLFF.

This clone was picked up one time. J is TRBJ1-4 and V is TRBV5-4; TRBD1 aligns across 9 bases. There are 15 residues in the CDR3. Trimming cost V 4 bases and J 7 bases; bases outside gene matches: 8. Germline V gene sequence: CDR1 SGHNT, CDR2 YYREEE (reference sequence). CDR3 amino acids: CASSPAGQGSEKLFF. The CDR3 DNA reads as TGTGCCAGCAGCCCTGCGGGACAGGGTAGTGAAAAACTGTTTTTT.

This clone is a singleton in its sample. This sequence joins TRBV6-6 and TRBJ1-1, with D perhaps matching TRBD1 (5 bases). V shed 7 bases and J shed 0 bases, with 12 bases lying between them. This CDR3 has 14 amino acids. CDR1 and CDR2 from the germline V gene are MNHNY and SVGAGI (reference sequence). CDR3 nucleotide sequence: TGTGCCAGCATCCCGGGACTCCTGAACACTGAAGCTTTCTTT. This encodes CASIPGLLNTEAFF.

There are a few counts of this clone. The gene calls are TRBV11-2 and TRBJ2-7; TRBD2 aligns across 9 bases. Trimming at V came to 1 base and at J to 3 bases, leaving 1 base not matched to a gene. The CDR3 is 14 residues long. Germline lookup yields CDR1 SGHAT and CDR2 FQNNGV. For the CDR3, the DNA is TGTGCCAGCAGCTTAGTGCGGGGGGGCTACGAGCAGTACTTC. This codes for CASSLVRGGYEQYF. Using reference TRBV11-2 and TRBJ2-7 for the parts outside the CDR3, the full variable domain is EAGVAQSPRYKIIEKRQSVAFWCNPISGHATLYWYQQILGQGPKLLIQFQNNGVVDDSQLPKDRFSAERLKGVDSTLKIQPAKLEDSAVYLCASSLVRGGYEQYFGPGTRLTVT.

CDR3 sequence reads: CASSVAGGQGAGDYGYTF. CDR3 bases: TGTGCCAGCAGCGTAGCTGGCGGACAGGGGGCAGGAGACTATGGCTACACCTTC. The gene calls are TRBV9 and TRBJ1-2; 11 nucleotides align to TRBD1. Unmatched junction bases numbered 10, after V lost 0 bases and J lost 3 bases. The length of the CDR3 is 18 residues. Germline CDR1 reads SGDLS; CDR2 reads YYNGEE.

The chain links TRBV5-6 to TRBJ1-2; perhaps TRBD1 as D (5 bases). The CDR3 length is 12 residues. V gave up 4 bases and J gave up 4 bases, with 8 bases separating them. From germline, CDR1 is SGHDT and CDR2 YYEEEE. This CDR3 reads CASSVDSYGYTF. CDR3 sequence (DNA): TGTGCCAGCAGCGTAGACAGCTATGGCTACACCTTC.

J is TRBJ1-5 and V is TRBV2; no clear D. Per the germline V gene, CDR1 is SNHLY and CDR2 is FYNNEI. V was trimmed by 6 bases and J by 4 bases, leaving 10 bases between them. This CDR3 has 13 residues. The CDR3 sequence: CASSQAVNQPQHF. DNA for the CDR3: TGTGCCAGCAGCCAGGCCGTTAATCAGCCCCAGCATTTT. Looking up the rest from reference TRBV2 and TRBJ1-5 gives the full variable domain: EPEVTQTPSHQVTQMGQEVILRCVPISNHLYFYWYRQILGQKVEFLVSFYNNEISEKSEIFDDQFSVERPDGSNFTLKIRSTKLEDSAMYFCASSQAVNQPQHFGDGTRLSIL.

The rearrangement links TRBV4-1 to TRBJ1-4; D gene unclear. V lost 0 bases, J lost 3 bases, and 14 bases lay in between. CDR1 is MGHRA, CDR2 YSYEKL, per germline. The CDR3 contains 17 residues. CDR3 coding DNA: TGCGCCAGCAGCCAAGATTTTTTCGGCAGCCCTAATGAAAAACTGTTTTTT. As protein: CASSQDFFGSPNEKLFF.

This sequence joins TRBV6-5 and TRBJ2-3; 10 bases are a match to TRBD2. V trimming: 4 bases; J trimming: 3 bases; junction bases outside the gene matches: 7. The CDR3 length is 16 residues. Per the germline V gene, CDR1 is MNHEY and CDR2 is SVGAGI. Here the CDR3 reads CASSSASGGLTDTQYF. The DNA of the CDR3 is TGTGCCAGCAGTTCGGCTAGCGGGGGACTAACAGATACGCAGTATTTT.

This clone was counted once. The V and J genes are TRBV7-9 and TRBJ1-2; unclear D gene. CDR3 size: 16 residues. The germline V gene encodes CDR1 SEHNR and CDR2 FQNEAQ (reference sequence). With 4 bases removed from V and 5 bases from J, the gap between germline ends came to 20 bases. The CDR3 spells CASSSPVEGPAYGYTF. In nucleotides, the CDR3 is TGTGCCAGCAGCTCACCGGTGGAAGGACCGGCATATGGCTACACCTTC.

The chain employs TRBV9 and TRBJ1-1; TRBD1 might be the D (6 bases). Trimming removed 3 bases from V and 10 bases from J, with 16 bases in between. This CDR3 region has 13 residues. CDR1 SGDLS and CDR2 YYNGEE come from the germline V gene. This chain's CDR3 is CASSAGEGEVAFF. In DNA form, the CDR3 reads TGTGCCAGCAGCGCCGGGGAGGGGGAGGTAGCTTTCTTT.